The 4 T cell receptor beta chains below were found in one sample sequenced in a study of identical twins. TCRdb used MiXCR to reprocess the 5' RACE reads, holding one entry per CDR3 protein. The sample gives 310,000 or so distinct CDR3 sequences, more than 6.5% of which show up once; 2.1% is in the top ten. The same data also contributed to another study, on yellow fever vaccine responses in identical twins.

What was sequenced was memory (CD45RO+) T cells sorted from blood. All receptors derive from a woman younger than 35 in good health.

A few counts support this clonotype. The chain joins TRBV10-2 to TRBJ1-4, with no clear D. Trimming cost V 0 bases and J 5 bases, with 13 bases left between them. The CDR3 spans 16 residues. Germline V CDR1 and CDR2: WSHSY, SAAADI. The CDR3 protein is CASSESFARINEKLFF. CDR3 in DNA: TGCGCCAGCAGTGAGTCGTTTGCCCGAATCAATGAAAAACTGTTTTTT.

On this clonotype: A read error may produce the germline difference seen at one junction end. The gene calls are TRBV2 and TRBJ2-1, with D possibly being TRBD2 (5 bases). The CDR3 length is 13 residues. The germline gives CDR1 SNHLY, CDR2 FYNNEI. The DNA for the CDR3 is TGTGCCAGCTGTGATACTAGGTACAATGAGCAGTTCTTC. Translation gives CASCDTRYNEQFF.

This clonotype was seen a handful of times. The chain is built from TRBV20-1 and TRBJ2-1; 7 nucleotides line up with TRBD2. J was trimmed by 8 bases and V by 0 bases; bases with no gene match: 7. The germline gives CDR1 DFQATT, CDR2 SNEGSKA (reference sequence). The CDR3 has 14 residues. For the CDR3, the DNA is TGCAGTGCTAGAGACGGACTAGTCATCCATGAGCAGTTCTTC. Translating gives CSARDGLVIHEQFF.

This clonotype appeared many times. This chain joins TRBV12-3 or TRBV12-4 and TRBJ2-1; 12 nucleotides agree with TRBD2. The CDR3 sequence is 14 residues long. V dropped 6 bases and J dropped 6; count of bases not matched to a gene: 3. As DNA, the CDR3 is TGTGCCAGCAGCCGGACTAGCGGGACCAATGAGCAGTTCTTC. Translated, it gives CASSRTSGTNEQFF.